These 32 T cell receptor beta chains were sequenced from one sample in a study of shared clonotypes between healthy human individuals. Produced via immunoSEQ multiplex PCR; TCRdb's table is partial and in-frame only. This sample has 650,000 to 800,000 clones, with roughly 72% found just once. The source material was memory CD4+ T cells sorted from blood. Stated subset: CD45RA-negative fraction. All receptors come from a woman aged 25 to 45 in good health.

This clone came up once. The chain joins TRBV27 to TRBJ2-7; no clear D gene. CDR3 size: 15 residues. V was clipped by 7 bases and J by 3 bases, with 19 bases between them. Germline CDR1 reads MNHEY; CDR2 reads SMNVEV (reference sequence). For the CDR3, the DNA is TGTGCCAGCACCACTCCCCCCGAGATAAGCTACGAGCAGTACTTC. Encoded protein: CASTTPPEISYEQYF.

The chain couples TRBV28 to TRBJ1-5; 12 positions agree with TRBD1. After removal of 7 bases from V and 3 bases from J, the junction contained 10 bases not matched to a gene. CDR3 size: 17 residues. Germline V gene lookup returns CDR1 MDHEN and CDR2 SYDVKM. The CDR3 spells CASKLRGDRGLNQPQHF. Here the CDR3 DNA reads TGTGCCAGCAAACTAAGGGGGGACAGGGGGCTCAATCAGCCCCAGCATTTT.

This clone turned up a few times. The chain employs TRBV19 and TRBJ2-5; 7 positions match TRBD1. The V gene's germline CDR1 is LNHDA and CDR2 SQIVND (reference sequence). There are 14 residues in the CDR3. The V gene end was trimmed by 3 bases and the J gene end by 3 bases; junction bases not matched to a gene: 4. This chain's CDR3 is CASSIGTVEETQYF. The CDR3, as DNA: TGTGCCAGTAGTATCGGGACAGTAGAAGAGACCCAGTACTTC.

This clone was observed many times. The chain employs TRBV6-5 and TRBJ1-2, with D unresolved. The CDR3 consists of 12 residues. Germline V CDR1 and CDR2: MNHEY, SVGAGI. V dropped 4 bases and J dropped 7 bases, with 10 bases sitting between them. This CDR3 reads CASSSPTSGYTF. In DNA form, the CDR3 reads TGTGCCAGCAGTTCCCCGACAAGTGGCTACACCTTC.

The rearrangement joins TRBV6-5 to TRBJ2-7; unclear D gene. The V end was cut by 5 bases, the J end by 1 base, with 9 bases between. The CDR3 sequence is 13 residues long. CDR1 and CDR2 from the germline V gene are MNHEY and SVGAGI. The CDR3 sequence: CASSTDKSYEQYF. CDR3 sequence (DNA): TGTGCCAGCAGTACTGACAAATCCTACGAGCAGTACTTC.

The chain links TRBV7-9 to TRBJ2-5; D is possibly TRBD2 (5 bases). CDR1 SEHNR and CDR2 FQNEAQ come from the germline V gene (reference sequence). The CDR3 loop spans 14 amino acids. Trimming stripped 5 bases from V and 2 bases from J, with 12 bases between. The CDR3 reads CASSRGILQETQYF. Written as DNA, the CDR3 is TGTGCCAGCAGCCGAGGGATTTTGCAAGAGACCCAGTACTTC. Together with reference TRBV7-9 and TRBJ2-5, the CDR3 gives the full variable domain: DTGVSQNPRHKITKRGQNVTFRCDPISEHNRLYWYRQTLGQGPEFLTYFQNEAQLEKSRLLSDRFSAERPKGSFSTLEIQRTEQGDSAMYLCASSRGILQETQYFGPGTRLLVL.

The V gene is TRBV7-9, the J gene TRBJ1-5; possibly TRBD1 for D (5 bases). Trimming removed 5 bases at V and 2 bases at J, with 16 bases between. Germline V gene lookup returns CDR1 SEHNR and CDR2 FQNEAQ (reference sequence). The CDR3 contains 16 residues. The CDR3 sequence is CASSPGGGSGNQPQHF. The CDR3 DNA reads TGTGCCAGCAGCCCCGGCGGGGGGTCGGGCAATCAGCCCCAGCATTTT.

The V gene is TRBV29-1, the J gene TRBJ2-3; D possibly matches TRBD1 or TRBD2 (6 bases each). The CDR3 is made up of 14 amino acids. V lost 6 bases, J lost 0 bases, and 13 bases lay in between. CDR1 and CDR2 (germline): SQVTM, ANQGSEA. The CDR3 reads CSVRRGTSTDTQYF. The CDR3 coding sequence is TGCAGCGTCAGGAGGGGGACTAGCACAGATACGCAGTATTTT.

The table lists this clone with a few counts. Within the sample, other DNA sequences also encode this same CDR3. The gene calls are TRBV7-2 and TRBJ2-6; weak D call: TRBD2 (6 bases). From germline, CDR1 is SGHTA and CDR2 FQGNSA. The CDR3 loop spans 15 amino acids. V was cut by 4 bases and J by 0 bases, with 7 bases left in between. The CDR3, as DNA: TGTGCCAGCAGCTCCGGGGGCTCTGGGGCCAACGTCCTGACTTTC. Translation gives CASSSGGSGANVLTF.

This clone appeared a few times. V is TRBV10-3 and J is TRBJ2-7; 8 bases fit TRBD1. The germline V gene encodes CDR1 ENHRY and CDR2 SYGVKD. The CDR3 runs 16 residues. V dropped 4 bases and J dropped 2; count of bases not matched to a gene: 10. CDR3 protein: CAISARTGGPTYEQYF. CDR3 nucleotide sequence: TGTGCCATCAGTGCCCGAACAGGGGGACCCACCTACGAGCAGTACTTC.

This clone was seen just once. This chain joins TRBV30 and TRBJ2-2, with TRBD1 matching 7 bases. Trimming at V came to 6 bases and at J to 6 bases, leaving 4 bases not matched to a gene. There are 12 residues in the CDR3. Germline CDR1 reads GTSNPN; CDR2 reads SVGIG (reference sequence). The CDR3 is CACTGAPGELFF. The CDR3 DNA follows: TGTGCCTGCACAGGGGCGCCCGGGGAGCTGTTTTTT.

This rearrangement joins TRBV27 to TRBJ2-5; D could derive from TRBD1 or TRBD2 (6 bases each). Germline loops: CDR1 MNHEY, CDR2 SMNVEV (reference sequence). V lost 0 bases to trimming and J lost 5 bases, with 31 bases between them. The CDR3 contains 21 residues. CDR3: CASSLSPPIVGGGPTRETQYF. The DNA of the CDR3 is TGTGCCAGCAGTTTATCACCCCCCATTGTAGGGGGAGGACCAACGCGGGAGACCCAGTACTTC.

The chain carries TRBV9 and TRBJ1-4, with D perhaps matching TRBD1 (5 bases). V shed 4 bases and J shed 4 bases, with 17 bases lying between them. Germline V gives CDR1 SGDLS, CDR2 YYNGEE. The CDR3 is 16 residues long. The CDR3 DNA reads TGTGCCAGCAGCTCGACCCTTGACAGCCGTAATGAAAAACTGTTTTTT. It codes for CASSSTLDSRNEKLFF.

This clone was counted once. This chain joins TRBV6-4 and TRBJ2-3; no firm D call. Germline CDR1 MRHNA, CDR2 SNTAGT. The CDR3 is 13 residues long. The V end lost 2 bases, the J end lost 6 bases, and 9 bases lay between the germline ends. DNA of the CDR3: TGTGCCAGCAGTGACACCGAGTTGGATACGCAGTATTTT. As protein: CASSDTELDTQYF.

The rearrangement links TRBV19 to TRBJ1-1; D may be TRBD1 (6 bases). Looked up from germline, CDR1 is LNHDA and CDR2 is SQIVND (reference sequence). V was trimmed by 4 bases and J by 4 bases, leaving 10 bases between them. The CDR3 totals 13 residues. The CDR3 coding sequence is TGTGCCAGTAGTACACAGGGAGGCACTGAAGCTTTCTTT. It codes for CASSTQGGTEAFF. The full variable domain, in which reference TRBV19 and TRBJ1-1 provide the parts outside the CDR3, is DGGITQSPKYLFRKEGQNVTLSCEQNLNHDAMYWYRQDPGQGLRLIYYSQIVNDFQKGDIAEGYSVSREKKESFPLTVTSAQKNPTAFYLCASSTQGGTEAFFGQGTRLTVV.

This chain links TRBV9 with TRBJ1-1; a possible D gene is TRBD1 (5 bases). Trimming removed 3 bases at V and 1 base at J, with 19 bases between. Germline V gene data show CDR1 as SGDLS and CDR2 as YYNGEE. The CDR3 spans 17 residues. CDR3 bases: TGTGCCAGCAGCGCCCTAGGACACGTCACCTCGAACACTGAAGCTTTCTTT. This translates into CASSALGHVTSNTEAFF. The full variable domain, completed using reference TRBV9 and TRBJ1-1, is DSGVTQTPKHLITATGQRVTLRCSPRSGDLSVYWYQQSLDQGLQFLIQYYNGEERAKGNILERFSAQQFPDLHSELNLSSLELGDSALYFCASSALGHVTSNTEAFFGQGTRLTVV.

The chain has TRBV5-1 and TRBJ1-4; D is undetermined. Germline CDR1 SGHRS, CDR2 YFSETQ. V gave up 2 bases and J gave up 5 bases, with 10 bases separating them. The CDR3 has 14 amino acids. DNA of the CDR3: TGCGCCAGCAGCTTTCGACGGGGAAATGAAAAACTGTTTTTT. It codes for CASSFRRGNEKLFF.

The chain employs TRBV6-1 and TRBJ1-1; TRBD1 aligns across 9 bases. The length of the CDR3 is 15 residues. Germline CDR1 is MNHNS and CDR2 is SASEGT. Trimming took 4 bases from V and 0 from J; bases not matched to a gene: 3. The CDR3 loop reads CASSARTGVNTEAFF. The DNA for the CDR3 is TGTGCCAGCAGTGCCCGGACAGGGGTGAACACTGAAGCTTTCTTT.

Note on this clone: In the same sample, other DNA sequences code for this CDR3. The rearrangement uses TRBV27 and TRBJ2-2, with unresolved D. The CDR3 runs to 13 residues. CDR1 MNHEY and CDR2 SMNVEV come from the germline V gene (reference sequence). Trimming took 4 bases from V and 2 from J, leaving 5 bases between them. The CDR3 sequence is CASSSHNTGELFF. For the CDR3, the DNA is TGTGCCAGCAGTTCCCATAACACCGGGGAGCTGTTTTTT.

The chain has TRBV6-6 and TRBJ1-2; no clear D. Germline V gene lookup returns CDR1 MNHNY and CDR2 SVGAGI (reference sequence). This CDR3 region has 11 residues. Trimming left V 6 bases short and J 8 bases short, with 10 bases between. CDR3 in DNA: TGTGCCAGCAGAGAGGGTCCGGGCTACACCTTC. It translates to CASREGPGYTF.

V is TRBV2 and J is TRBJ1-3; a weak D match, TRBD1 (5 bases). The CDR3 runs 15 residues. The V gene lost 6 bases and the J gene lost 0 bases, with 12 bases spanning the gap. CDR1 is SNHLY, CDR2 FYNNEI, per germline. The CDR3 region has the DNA TGTGCCAGCAGCGTCAGGGAAAGCTCTGGAAACACCATATATTTT. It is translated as CASSVRESSGNTIYF.

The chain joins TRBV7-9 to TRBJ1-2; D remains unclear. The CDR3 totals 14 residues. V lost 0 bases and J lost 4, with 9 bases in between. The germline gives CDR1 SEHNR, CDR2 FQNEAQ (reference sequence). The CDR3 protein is CASSLAMGAYGYTF. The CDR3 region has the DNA TGTGCCAGCAGCTTAGCGATGGGTGCCTATGGCTACACCTTC.

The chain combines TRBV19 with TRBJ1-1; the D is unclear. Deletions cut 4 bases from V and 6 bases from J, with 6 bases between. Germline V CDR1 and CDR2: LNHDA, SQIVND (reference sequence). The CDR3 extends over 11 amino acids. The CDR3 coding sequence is TGTGCCAGTAGTACTAGCGCTGAAGCTTTCTTT. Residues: CASSTSAEAFF.

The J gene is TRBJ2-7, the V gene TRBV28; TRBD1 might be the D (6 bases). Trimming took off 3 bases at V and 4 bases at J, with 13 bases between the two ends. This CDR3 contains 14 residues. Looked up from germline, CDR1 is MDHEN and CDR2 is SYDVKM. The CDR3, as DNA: TGTGCCAGCAGTTTTGACAGGTTAAGGTACGAGCAGTACTTC. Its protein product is CASSFDRLRYEQYF.

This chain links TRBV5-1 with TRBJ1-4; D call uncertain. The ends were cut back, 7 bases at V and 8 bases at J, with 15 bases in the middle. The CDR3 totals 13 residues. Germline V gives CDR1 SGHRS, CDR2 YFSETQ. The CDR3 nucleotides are TGCGCCAGCGCGTTTTCGGGTAACGAAAAACTGTTTTTT. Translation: CASAFSGNEKLFF.

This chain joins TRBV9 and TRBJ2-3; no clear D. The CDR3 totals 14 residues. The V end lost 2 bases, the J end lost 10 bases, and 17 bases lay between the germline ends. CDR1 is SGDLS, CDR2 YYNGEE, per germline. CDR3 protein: CASSVGRTPGAQYF. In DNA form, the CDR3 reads TGTGCCAGCAGCGTGGGTAGGACCCCCGGTGCGCAGTATTTT.

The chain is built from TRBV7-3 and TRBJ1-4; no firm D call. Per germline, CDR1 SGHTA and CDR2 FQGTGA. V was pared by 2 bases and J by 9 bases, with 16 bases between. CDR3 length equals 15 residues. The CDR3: CASSLESPRRKKLFF. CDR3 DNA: TGTGCCAGCAGCTTAGAGTCCCCCAGGAGGAAAAAACTGTTTTTT.

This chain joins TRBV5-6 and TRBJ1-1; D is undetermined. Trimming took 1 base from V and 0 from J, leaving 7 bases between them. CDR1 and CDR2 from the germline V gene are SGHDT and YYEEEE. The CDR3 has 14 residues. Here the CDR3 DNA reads TGTGCCAGCAGCTTGAACAGCTTGAACACTGAAGCTTTCTTT. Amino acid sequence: CASSLNSLNTEAFF.

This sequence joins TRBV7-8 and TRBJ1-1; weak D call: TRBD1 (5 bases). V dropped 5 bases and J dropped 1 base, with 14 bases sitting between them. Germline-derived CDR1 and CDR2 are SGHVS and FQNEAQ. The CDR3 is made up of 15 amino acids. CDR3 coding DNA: TGTGCCAGCAGCCCCCGCGACAGAGAGAACACTGAAGCTTTCTTT. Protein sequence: CASSPRDRENTEAFF.

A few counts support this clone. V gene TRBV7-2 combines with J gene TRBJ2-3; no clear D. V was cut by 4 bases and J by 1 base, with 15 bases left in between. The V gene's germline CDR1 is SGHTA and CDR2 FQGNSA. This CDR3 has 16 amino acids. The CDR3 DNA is TGTGCCAGCAGCTACTCAGGCAGCTCGGGCACAGATACGCAGTATTTT. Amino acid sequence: CASSYSGSSGTDTQYF.

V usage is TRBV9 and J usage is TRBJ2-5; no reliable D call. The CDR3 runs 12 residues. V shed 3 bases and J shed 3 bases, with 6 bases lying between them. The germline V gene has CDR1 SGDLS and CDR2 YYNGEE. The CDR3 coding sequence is TGTGCCAGCAGCGGGGTAGAAGAGACCCAGTACTTC. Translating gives CASSGVEETQYF.

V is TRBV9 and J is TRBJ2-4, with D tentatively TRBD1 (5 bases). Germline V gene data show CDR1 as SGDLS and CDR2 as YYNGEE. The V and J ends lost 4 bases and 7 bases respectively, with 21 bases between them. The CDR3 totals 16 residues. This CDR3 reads CASSPRIQVYENIQYF. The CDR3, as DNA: TGTGCCAGCAGCCCACGGATACAGGTCTATGAGAACATTCAGTACTTC.